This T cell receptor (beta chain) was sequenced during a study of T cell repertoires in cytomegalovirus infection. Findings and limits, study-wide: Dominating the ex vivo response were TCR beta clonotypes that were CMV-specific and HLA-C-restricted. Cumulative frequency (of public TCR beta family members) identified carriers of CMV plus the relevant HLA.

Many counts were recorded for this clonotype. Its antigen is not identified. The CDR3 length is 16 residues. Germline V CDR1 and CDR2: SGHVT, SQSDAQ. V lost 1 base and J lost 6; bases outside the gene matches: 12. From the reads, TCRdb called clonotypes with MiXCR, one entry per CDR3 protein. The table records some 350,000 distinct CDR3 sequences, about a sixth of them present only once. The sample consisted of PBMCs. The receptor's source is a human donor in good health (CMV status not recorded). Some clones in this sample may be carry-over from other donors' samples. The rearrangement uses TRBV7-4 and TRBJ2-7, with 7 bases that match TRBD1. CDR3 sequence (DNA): TGTGCCAGCAGCTTAGAGATCACAGGGGAGTCAGGCGAGCAGTACTTC. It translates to CASSLEITGESGEQYF.